The 3 T cell receptor beta chains below come from one sample, sequenced in a study of immune evolution from preneoplasia to lung adenocarcinoma. This table comes from immunoSEQ multiplex PCR, and its TCRdb copy is limited to in-frame clones, with some not included. In the table there are approximately 8,000 clones, around 80% of which are singletons. The sample comprised FFPE adjacent normal lung tissue. All receptors come from a person between 70 and 80 years old with lung adenocarcinoma.

The rearrangement joins TRBV5-5 to TRBJ1-2, with a weak D call TRBD1 (5 bases). The CDR3 loop spans 15 amino acids. Germline CDR1 reads SGHKS; CDR2 reads YYEKEE (reference sequence). Trimming took 5 bases from V and 1 from J, leaving 15 bases between them. DNA for the CDR3: TGTGCCAGCAGTCCTTACGGGACTTATAACTATGGCTACACCTTC. Residues: CASSPYGTYNYGYTF.

This chain uses TRBV15 with TRBJ1-1; D uncertain. The CDR3 extends over 15 amino acids. The V end was cut by 3 bases, the J end by 1 base, with 12 bases between. CDR1 is LNHNV, CDR2 YYDKDF, per germline (reference sequence). The CDR3 here is CATSRSYRENTEAFF. CDR3 nucleotides: TGTGCCACCAGCAGGTCTTACCGAGAGAACACTGAAGCTTTCTTT.

The rearrangement joins TRBV7-9 to TRBJ2-2; a weak D match, TRBD1 (6 bases). The CDR3 runs to 14 residues. V was trimmed by 6 bases and J by 1 base, leaving 9 bases between them. CDR1 is SEHNR and CDR2 is FQNEAQ in the germline V gene (reference sequence). The CDR3 DNA sequence: TGTGCCAGCAGAAAACAGGGGAACACCGGGGAGCTGTTTTTT. Translation gives CASRKQGNTGELFF.